This T cell receptor (beta chain) was identified during a study of T cell responses to AZD1222 COVID-19 vaccine. The germline gives CDR1 SGHAT, CDR2 FQNNGV. The CDR3 length is 15 residues. Trimming removed 0 bases from V and 2 bases from J, with 11 bases in between. Data came from immunoSEQ multiplex PCR; TCRdb stores just in-frame clones and leaves some out. This table holds roughly 150,000 clones, around 89% found once. V usage is TRBV11-2 and J usage is TRBJ2-7; D gene uncertain. This clonotype was sampled from an adult in good health. The sample consisted of peripheral blood, taken on day 0 of AZD1222 vaccination. CDR3 region: CASSLDWGKTYEQYF. The CDR3 DNA reads TGTGCCAGCAGCTTAGATTGGGGAAAGACCTACGAGCAGTACTTC.